These 2 T cell receptor beta chains were sequenced from one sample in a study of blood T cell repertoires in COVID-19. Clones were read by immunoSEQ multiplex PCR, and TCRdb kept only the in-frame ones, dropping some. The sample contains approximately 12,000 clones, roughly 83% of which appear only once. Sequenced sample: peripheral blood. The receptor set was obtained from a middle-aged man with active or convalescent COVID-19.

The rearrangement links TRBV5-1 to TRBJ1-1, with TRBD1 identical over 10 bases. V shed 4 bases and J 4 bases; nucleotides not matched to a gene: 7. This CDR3 is built from 15 residues. Germline V gives CDR1 SGHRS, CDR2 YFSETQ. The CDR3 DNA follows: TGCGCCAGCAGCAGCGCGACAGGGGGCAGCACTGAAGCTTTCTTT. This encodes CASSSATGGSTEAFF.

V and J are TRBV30 and TRBJ1-5; 8 bases agree with TRBD1. V lost 3 bases and J lost 9; bases outside the gene matches: 4. CDR1 and CDR2 from the germline V gene are GTSNPN and SVGIG (reference sequence). The CDR3 is made up of 12 amino acids. This CDR3 is CAWRQQGGPQHF. In DNA, the CDR3 is TGTGCCTGGAGACAACAGGGGGGGCCCCAGCATTTT. Full variable domain (missing parts from reference TRBV30 and TRBJ1-5): SQTIHQWPATLVQPVGSPLSLECTVEGTSNPNLYWYRQAAGRGLQLLFYSVGIGQISSEVPQNLSASRPQDRQFILSSKKLLLSDSGFYLCAWRQQGGPQHFGDGTRLSIL.